The 12 T cell receptor beta chains below were found in one sample sequenced in a study of cytomegalovirus exposure and HLA in healthy donors. PCR employed 60 Vbeta and 13 Jbeta primers. Some clones are missing from TCRdb's copy, which holds only in-frame ones; the method was immunoSEQ multiplex PCR. Seen here are 150,000 to 200,000 clones, about 70% observed once, and the top ten hold about 10%. The sequencing input was PBMCs. All receptors come from a man in his thirties or forties in good health and CMV-seropositive.

The chain employs TRBV13 and TRBJ2-5; 12 bases agree with TRBD1. This CDR3 spans 18 amino acids. Germline V gene data show CDR1 as PRHDT and CDR2 as FYEKMQ (reference sequence). J gave up 2 bases and V 5 bases, and 12 bases lay outside the gene matches. CDR3 protein: CASSAGTGGLLNQETQYF. In DNA form, the CDR3 reads TGTGCCAGCAGCGCAGGGACAGGGGGCCTACTGAATCAAGAGACCCAGTACTTC.

The chain carries TRBV6-6 and TRBJ1-2, with TRBD1 identical over 7 bases. Trimming removed 7 bases from V and 6 bases from J; junction bases left unmatched: 8. The V gene's germline CDR1 is MNHNY and CDR2 SVGAGI (reference sequence). The CDR3 covers 13 residues. The CDR3 here is CASTRQGRDGYTF. CDR3 sequence (DNA): TGTGCCAGCACAAGACAGGGCCGCGATGGCTACACCTTC.

The CDR3 is CAWSGEGSGAFF. CDR3 nucleotide sequence: TGTGCCTGGAGTGGGGAGGGTTCGGGAGCTTTCTTT. V gene TRBV30 combines with J gene TRBJ1-1; unclear D gene. Germline V CDR1 and CDR2: GTSNPN, SVGIG (reference sequence). The V end was cut by 1 base, the J end by 10 bases, with 13 bases between. The CDR3 extends over 12 amino acids.

In DNA, the CDR3 is TGTGCCAGCAACCGAGAGGGGGGGTCACGGCCCCAGCATTTT. This sequence encodes CASNREGGSRPQHF. The V call is TRBV6-1, the J call TRBJ1-5; weak D call: TRBD1 (6 bases). Germline V gives CDR1 MNHNS, CDR2 SASEGT. The CDR3 contains 14 residues. Trimming cost V 7 bases and J 9 bases, with 19 bases left between them.

This chain joins TRBV5-4 and TRBJ2-5; TRBD1 aligns across 7 bases. Germline-derived CDR1 and CDR2 are SGHNT and YYREEE (reference sequence). This CDR3 spans 14 amino acids. The V gene end was trimmed by 0 bases and the J gene end by 3 bases; junction bases not matched to a gene: 2. CDR3 region: CASSLAGTEETQYF. CDR3 in DNA: TGTGCCAGCAGCTTGGCCGGGACAGAAGAGACCCAGTACTTC.

The chain employs TRBV12-5 and TRBJ2-3, with D unclear. This CDR3 is 13 amino acids long. In germline, CDR1 is LGHNT, CDR2 FRNRAP. The ends were cut back, 2 bases at V and 4 bases at J, with 7 bases in the middle. Here the CDR3 reads CASGLPPPDTQYF. DNA for the CDR3: TGTGCTAGTGGTTTGCCTCCCCCAGATACGCAGTATTTT.

This clone turned up a few times. The chain uses TRBV5-1 and TRBJ1-2, with TRBD1 matching over 8 bases. J lost 5 bases, V lost 2 bases, and 2 bases had no gene match. CDR3 length: 13 residues. CDR1 SGHRS and CDR2 YFSETQ come from the germline V gene. The CDR3 bases are TGCGCCAGCAGCTTACAGGGGGGATATGGCTACACCTTC. Its translation: CASSLQGGYGYTF. Supplemented by reference TRBV5-1 and TRBJ1-2, the full variable domain reads KAGVTQTPRYLIKTRGQQVTLSCSPISGHRSVSWYQQTPGQGLQFLFEYFSETQRNKGNFPGRFSGRQFSNSRSEMNVSTLELGDSALYLCASSLQGGYGYTFGSGTRLTVV.

This chain joins TRBV30 and TRBJ2-7; D is possibly TRBD1 (5 bases). The CDR3 consists of 15 residues. V lost 2 bases and J lost 3, with 17 bases in between. CDR1 is GTSNPN and CDR2 is SVGIG in the germline V gene (reference sequence). In DNA form, the CDR3 reads TGTGCCTGGAGTAGGGGCGGCACGGTAGTCTACGAGCAGTACTTC. Residues: CAWSRGGTVVYEQYF.

The chain uses TRBV28 and TRBJ2-5; maybe TRBD1 (5 bases). CDR3 length equals 15 residues. Germline V gene sequence: CDR1 MDHEN, CDR2 SYDVKM. V gave up 6 bases and J gave up 4 bases, with 18 bases separating them. The CDR3 spells CASRGASAGLETQYF. CDR3 sequence (DNA): TGTGCCAGCAGGGGCGCGTCGGCAGGGCTAGAGACCCAGTACTTC.

This clone has more than one count but fewer than ten. J is TRBJ1-1 and V is TRBV5-4; TRBD1 matches at 9 bases. The germline V gene has CDR1 SGHNT and CDR2 YYREEE (reference sequence). The CDR3 is 14 residues long. The V segment lost 3 bases and the J segment 3 bases; nucleotides outside the gene matches: 3. The CDR3 spells CASSWGQGDTEAFF. The CDR3 DNA sequence: TGTGCCAGCAGCTGGGGACAGGGTGACACTGAAGCTTTCTTT.

The chain uses TRBV5-4 and TRBJ2-1; TRBD2 might be the D (5 bases). From germline, CDR1 is SGHNT and CDR2 YYREEE (reference sequence). V was cut by 0 bases and J by 7 bases, with 8 bases left in between. CDR3 length: 13 amino acids. The CDR3: CASSLASGNEQFF. The CDR3 DNA sequence: TGTGCCAGCAGCTTGGCTTCGGGAAATGAGCAGTTCTTC.

J is TRBJ2-5 and V is TRBV27; 9 nucleotides agree with TRBD2. J was trimmed by 2 bases and V by 7 bases; bases with no gene match: 2. The CDR3 is 13 amino acids. The germline CDR1 and CDR2 sequences are MNHEY and SMNVEV (reference sequence). CDR3 DNA sequence: TGTGCCAGCAAGACTAGCGGACAAGAGACCCAGTACTTC. Protein product: CASKTSGQETQYF.